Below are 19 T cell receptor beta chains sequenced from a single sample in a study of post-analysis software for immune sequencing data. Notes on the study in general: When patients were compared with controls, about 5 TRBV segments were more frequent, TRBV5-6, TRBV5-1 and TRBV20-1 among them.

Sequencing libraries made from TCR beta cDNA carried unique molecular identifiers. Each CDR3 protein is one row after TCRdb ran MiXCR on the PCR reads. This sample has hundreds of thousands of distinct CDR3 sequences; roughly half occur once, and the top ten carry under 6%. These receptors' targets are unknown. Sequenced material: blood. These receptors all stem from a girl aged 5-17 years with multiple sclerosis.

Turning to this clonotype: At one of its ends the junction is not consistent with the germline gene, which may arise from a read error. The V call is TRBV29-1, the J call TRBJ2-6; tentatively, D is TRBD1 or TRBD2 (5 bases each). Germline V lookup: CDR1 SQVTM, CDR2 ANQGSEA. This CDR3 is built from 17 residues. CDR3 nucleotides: TGCAGCGTTGACGGTGGCAGGGTGGAGACCGGGGCCAACGTCCGGACTTTC. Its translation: CSVDGGRVETGANVRTF.

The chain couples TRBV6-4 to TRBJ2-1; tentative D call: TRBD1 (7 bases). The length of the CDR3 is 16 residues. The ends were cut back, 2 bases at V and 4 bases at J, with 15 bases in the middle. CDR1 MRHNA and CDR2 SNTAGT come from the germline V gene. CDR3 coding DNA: TGTGCCAGCAGTGACGGAGGGGGCGCCGGGTACAATGAGCAGTTCTTC. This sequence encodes CASSDGGGAGYNEQFF.

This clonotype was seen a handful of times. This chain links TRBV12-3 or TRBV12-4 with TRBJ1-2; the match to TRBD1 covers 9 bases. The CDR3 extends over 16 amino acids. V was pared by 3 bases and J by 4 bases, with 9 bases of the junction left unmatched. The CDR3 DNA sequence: TGTGCCAGCAGTTTCGAGGCGACAGGGGGAGTCTATGGCTACACCTTC. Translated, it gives CASSFEATGGVYGYTF.

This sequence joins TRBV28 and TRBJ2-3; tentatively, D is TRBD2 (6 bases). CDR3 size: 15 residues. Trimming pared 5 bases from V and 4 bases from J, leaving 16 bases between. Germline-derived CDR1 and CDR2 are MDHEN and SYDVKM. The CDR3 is CASSPLGSGPDTQYF. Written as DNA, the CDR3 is TGTGCCAGCAGTCCCCTCGGGAGTGGACCAGATACGCAGTATTTT.

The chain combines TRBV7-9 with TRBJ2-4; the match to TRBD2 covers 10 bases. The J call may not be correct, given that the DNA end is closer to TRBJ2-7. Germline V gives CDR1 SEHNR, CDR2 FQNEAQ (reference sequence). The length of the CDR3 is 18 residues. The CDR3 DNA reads TGTGCCAGCAGCTCCCCCGGACTCCATGGACTAGCGGCATACGAGCAGTACTTC. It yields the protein CASSSPGLHGLAAYEQYF.

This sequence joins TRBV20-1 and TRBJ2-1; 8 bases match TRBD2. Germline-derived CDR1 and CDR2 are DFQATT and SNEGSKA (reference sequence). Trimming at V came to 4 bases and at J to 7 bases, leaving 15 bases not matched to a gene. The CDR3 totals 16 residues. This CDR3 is CSANPISSGLGNEQFF. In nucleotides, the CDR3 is TGCAGTGCTAACCCTATATCTAGCGGGCTGGGGAATGAGCAGTTCTTC.

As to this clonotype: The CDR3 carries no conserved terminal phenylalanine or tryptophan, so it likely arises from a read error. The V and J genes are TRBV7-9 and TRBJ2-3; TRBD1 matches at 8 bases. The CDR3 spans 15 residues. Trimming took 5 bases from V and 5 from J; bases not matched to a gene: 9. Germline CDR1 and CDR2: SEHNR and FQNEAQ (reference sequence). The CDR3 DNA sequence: TGTGCCAGCAGCCTTACAGGGGGATTGAAAGATACGCAGTATTGT. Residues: CASSLTGGLKDTQYC.

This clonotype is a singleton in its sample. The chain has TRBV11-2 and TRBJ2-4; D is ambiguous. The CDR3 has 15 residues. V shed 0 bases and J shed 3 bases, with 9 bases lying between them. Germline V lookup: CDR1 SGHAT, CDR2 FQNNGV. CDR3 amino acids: CASSLEGSSKNIQYF. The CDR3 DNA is TGTGCCAGCAGCTTAGAGGGGTCTAGCAAAAACATTCAGTACTTC.

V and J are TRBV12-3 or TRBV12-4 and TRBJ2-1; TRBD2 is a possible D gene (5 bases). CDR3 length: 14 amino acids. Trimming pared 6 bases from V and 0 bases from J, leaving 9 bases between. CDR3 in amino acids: CASSVAYSYNEQFF. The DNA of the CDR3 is TGTGCCAGCAGCGTAGCGTACTCCTACAATGAGCAGTTCTTC.

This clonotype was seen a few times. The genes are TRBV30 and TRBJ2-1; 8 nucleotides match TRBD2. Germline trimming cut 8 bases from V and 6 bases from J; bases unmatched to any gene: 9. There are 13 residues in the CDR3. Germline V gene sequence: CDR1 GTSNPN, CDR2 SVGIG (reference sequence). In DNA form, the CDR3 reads TGTGCCGGAGCGGGGGAGACGTTCAATGAGCAGTTCTTC. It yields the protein CAGAGETFNEQFF.

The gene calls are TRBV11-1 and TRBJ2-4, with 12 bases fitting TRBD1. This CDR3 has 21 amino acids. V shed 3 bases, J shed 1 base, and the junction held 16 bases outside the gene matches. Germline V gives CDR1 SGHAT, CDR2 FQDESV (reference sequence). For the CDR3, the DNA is TGTGCCAGCAGCTTCTCCAAGGGGACAGGGGGCCCCGAGGGGGCCAAAAACATTCAGTACTTC. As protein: CASSFSKGTGGPEGAKNIQYF.

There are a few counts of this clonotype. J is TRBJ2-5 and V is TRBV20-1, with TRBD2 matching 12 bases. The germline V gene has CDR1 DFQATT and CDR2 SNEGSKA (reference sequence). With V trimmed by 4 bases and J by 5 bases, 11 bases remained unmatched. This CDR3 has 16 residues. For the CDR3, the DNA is TGCAGTGCTACGGGTTCTAGCGGGAGGGCCAGGGAGACCCAGTACTTC. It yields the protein CSATGSSGRARETQYF.

The CDR3 DNA reads as TGTGCCAGCAGCTTAGAGCTTCCGGGGAGACCTAGCACAGATACGCAGTATTTT. Its protein product is CASSLELPGRPSTDTQYF. The rearrangement uses TRBV7-6 and TRBJ2-3; D is possibly TRBD2 (5 bases). The CDR3 is 18 residues long. Trimming stripped 1 base from V and 0 bases from J, with 17 bases between. Germline V gene sequence: CDR1 SGHVS, CDR2 FNYEAQ. The variable domain in full, completed from reference TRBV7-6 and TRBJ2-3, reads GAGVSQSPRYKVTKRGQDVALRCDPISGHVSLYWYRQALGQGPEFLTYFNYEAQQDKSGLPNDRFSAERPEGSISTLTIQRTEQRDSAMYRCASSLELPGRPSTDTQYFGPGTRLTVL.

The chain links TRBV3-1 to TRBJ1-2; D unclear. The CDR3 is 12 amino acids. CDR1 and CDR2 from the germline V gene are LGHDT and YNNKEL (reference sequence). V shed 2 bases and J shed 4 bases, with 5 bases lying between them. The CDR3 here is CASSQLGYGYTF. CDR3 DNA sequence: TGTGCCAGCAGCCAATTGGGCTATGGCTACACCTTC.

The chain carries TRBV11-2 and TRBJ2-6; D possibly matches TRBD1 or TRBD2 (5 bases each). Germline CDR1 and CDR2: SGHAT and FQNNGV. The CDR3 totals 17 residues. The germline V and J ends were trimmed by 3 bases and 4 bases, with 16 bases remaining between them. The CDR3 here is CASSFIRGGRGANVLTF. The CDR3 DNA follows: TGTGCCAGCAGCTTTATAAGGGGTGGGAGAGGGGCCAACGTCCTGACTTTC.

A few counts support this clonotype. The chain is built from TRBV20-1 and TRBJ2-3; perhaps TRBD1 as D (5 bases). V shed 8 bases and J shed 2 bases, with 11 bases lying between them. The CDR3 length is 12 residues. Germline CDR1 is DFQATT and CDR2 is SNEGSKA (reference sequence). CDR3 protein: CSSGNPTDTQYF. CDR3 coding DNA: TGCAGTTCAGGGAATCCCACAGATACGCAGTATTTT.

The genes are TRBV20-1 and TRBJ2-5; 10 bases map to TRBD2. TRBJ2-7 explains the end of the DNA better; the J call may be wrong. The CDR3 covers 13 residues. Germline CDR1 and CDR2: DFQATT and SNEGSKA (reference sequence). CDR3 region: CSATLAGVGEQYF. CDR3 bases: TGCAGTGCAACTCTAGCGGGAGTTGGCGAGCAGTACTTC.

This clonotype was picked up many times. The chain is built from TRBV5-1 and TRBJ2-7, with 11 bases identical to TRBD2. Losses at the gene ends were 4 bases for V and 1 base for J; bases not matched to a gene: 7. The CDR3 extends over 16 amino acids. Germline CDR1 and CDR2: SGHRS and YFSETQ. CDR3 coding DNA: TGCGCCAGCAGCACCGGGACTAGCGGACTTTCCTACGAGCAGTACTTC. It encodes CASSTGTSGLSYEQYF.

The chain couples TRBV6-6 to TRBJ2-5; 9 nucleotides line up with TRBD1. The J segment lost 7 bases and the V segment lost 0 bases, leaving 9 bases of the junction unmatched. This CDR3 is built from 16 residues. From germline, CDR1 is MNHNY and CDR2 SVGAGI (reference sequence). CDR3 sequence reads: CASSYSRQGDKGTQYF. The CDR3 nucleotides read TGTGCCAGCAGTTACTCCCGACAGGGGGATAAGGGGACCCAGTACTTC.